This is a list of T cell receptor beta chains from one sample in a study of T cell responses to AZD1222 COVID-19 vaccine. Repertoires were generated with immunoSEQ multiplex PCR, while TCRdb's copy carries only in-frame clones and drops some. In the table there are some 96,000 clones, 88% of which are singletons. The sample consisted of peripheral blood, taken 28 days after the second AZD1222 dose. All receptors come from an adult who received the AZD1222 COVID-19 vaccine. Both conserved end residues are part of each CDR3. The order of the fields is D gene, V gene, J gene, clone size, CDR3 DNA, CDR3 protein. D genes are given only for firm matches. Size is omitted from some rows. Given values are once, few, many or a class for expanded clones.

>TRBD2|TRBV11-2|TRBJ2-1|NA
TGTGCCAGCAGCCCGGCCGGGCGGGAGTCCTCCTACAATGAGCAGTTCTTC
CASSPAGRESSYNEQFF
>NA|TRBV7-2|TRBJ2-1|NA
TGTGCCAGCAGCTCCGGACAGTCCTACAATGAGCAGTTCTTC
CASSSGQSYNEQFF
>NA|TRBV10-3|TRBJ2-2|NA
TGTGCCATCAGTGAAACTGGGATGTCCGGGGAGCTGTTTTTT
CAISETGMSGELFF
>TRBD2|TRBV27|TRBJ2-7|NA
TGTGCCAGCAGTTTATATGGTAGCGGGAGTGTCTCCTACGAGCAGTACTTC
CASSLYGSGSVSYEQYF
>NA|TRBV15|TRBJ1-5|NA
TGTGCCACCCAAGGGGACAATCAGCCCCAGCATTTT
CATQGDNQPQHF
>TRBD1|TRBV3-1/TRBV3-2|TRBJ1-2|NA
TGTGCCAGCAGCCCCTGGACAGGGGATGGCTACACCTTC
CASSPWTGDGYTF
>NA|TRBV2|TRBJ2-1|NA
TGTGCCAGCAGTGTGGCGGGTTTTTCTATGGATGAGCAGTTCTTC
CASSVAGFSMDEQFF
>NA|TRBV28|TRBJ2-7|few
TGTGCCAGCCGAGCGCGGACAGTAATCCACTATGCAACCTACGAGCAGTACTTC
CASRARTVIHYATYEQYF
>NA|TRBV29-1|TRBJ1-2|NA
TGCAGCGTTGAAGCCGGGTCCAGCTATGGCTACACCTTC
CSVEAGSSYGYTF
>NA|TRBV10-3|TRBJ1-4|once
TGTGCCATCAGTGACTCGGGGAGCGCCGATGGCGAAAAACTGTTTTTT
CAISDSGSADGEKLFF
>TRBD1|TRBV19|TRBJ1-5|NA
TGTGCCAGTAGTAACTCCCCCGGGGAGGGGGCCTTCTCGAATCAGCCCCAGCATTTT
CASSNSPGEGAFSNQPQHF
>NA|TRBV18|TRBJ1-3|NA
TGTGCCAGCTCACCACCGGTCCAGGGTCTCGGAAACACCATATATTTT
CASSPPVQGLGNTIYF
>NA|TRBV28|TRBJ1-5|NA
TGTGCCAGCAGCCACCGGGAGATTCAGCCCCAGCATTTT
CASSHREIQPQHF
>TRBD1|TRBV19|TRBJ1-3|NA
TGTGCCAGTAGTCCGGGGGGACAGGGCGGAAACACCATATATTTT
CASSPGGQGGNTIYF
>NA|TRBV10-3|TRBJ1-5|NA
TGTGCCATCAGTGAGTCCAGGGGTCAGGTCCCCGCAGCCCAGCATTTT
CAISESRGQVPAAQHF
>NA|TRBV18|TRBJ1-1|NA
TGTGCCAGCTCACCGCAGGGGATGAACACTGAAGCTTTCTTT
CASSPQGMNTEAFF
>NA|TRBV6-5|TRBJ1-3|few
TGTGCCAGCAGTTACCTGGGCTCTGGAAACACCATATATTTT
CASSYLGSGNTIYF
>NA|TRBV18|TRBJ1-1|NA
TGTGCCAGCTCACCAGGGGACGTTGAAGCTTTCTTT
CASSPGDVEAFF
>TRBD1|TRBV25-1|TRBJ2-5|NA
TGTGCCAGCAAGCCCGCAGGGGGAGAGACCCAGTACTTC
CASKPAGGETQYF
>NA|TRBV5-4|TRBJ1-2|NA
TGTGCCAGCAGCTTGGTTAGCAGTGGCTACACCTTC
CASSLVSSGYTF
>NA|TRBV28|TRBJ1-3|NA
TGTGCCAGCAAGACGGCTGGAAACACCATATATTTT
CASKTAGNTIYF
>NA|TRBV14|TRBJ1-1|NA
TGTGCCAGCAGCCAAAACCTAGGACAGCTCACTGAAGCTTTCTTT
CASSQNLGQLTEAFF
>NA|TRBV3-1/TRBV3-2|TRBJ1-3|NA
TGTGCCAGCAGCCACACACGGGACACAAGCTCTGGAAACACCATATATTTT
CASSHTRDTSSGNTIYF
>TRBD2|TRBV27|TRBJ2-7|NA
TGTGCCAGCAGTTTGGTAGCGGGAGGGCCCAACGAGCAGTACTTC
CASSLVAGGPNEQYF
>TRBD2|TRBV2|TRBJ2-2|NA
TGTGCCAGCAGTGAAGCGAGGAGTGGTACTAGCGGGACCTCCGGGGAGCTGTTTTTT
CASSEARSGTSGTSGELFF
>NA|TRBV30|TRBJ2-1|NA
TGTGCCTGGAGAAGGCTTAACAATGAGCAGTTCTTC
CAWRRLNNEQFF
>TRBD2|TRBV5-1|TRBJ2-1|NA
TGCGCCAGCAGCCCAGCCCCTAGCGGAGGTTCCTACAATGAGCAGTTCTTC
CASSPAPSGGSYNEQFF
>TRBD2|TRBV5-4|TRBJ2-7|NA
TGTGCCAGCAGCTTGACTAGCGGGAACGCCTACGAGCAGTACTTC
CASSLTSGNAYEQYF
>NA|TRBV2|TRBJ1-5|NA
TGTGCCAGCAGTGAGAGATCTAGCAATCAGCCCCAGCATTTT
CASSERSSNQPQHF
>TRBD2|TRBV6-6|TRBJ2-3|NA
TGTGCCAGCAGTCATGGGGGACTAGCGGGAGTATCAGATACGCAGTATTTT
CASSHGGLAGVSDTQYF
>NA|TRBV3-1/TRBV3-2|TRBJ1-2|few
TGTGCCAGCAGCCAAGGGCTGTATGGCTACACCTTC
CASSQGLYGYTF
>NA|TRBV7-2|TRBJ1-1|NA
TGTGCCAGCAGCCCTAGCTGGGGGAGAACTGAAGCTTTCTTT
CASSPSWGRTEAFF
>NA|TRBV4-2|TRBJ2-6|NA
TGTGCCAGCAGCCGGGCTACAGGGACCGGCACTGGGGCCAACGTCCTGACTTTC
CASSRATGTGTGANVLTF
>TRBD1|TRBV2|TRBJ1-1|NA
TGTGCCAGCAGTGAAACAGGGGGAAAAGCTTTCTTT
CASSETGGKAFF
>NA|TRBV6-5|TRBJ1-6|NA
TGTGCCAGCAGTTACTCCGTGGGCATTACTTCACCCCTCCACTTT
CASSYSVGITSPLHF
>NA|TRBV7-9|TRBJ2-2|NA
TGTGCCAGCAGCCCACAACTCTGGGCCGGGGAGCTGTTTTTT
CASSPQLWAGELFF
>NA|TRBV15|TRBJ2-7|NA
TGTGCCACCAGCAGAGATCCAGGGTGGGTAACCCTCCCCTACGAGCAGTACTTC
CATSRDPGWVTLPYEQYF
>TRBD1|TRBV5-4|TRBJ2-7|NA
TGTGCCAGCAGCTCCCGGGACAGGGGGCCAGAGCAGTACTTC
CASSSRDRGPEQYF
>NA|TRBV15|TRBJ1-2|once
TGTGCCACCAGCAGAGGGGGAGGCGACTATGGCTACACCTTC
CATSRGGGDYGYTF
>NA|TRBV5-1|TRBJ1-3|NA
TGCGCCAGCAGCTTGGAGGGCCGCCTTTCTCGGAACACCATATATTTT
CASSLEGRLSRNTIYF
>NA|TRBV21-1|TRBJ2-5|NA
TGTGCCAGCACCCGATTGGCTACCCCTATCGAGACCCAGTACTTC
CASTRLATPIETQYF
>TRBD1|TRBV9|TRBJ2-5|NA
TGTGCCAGCAGCGTAGCTTCCGGGACAGGGGGCGGAAAGACCCAGTACTTC
CASSVASGTGGGKTQYF
>NA|TRBV7-3|TRBJ2-7|NA
TGTGCCAGCAGCCAAGCTCAGTACTACGAGCAGTACTTC
CASSQAQYYEQYF
>NA|TRBV19|TRBJ1-4|NA
TGTGCCAGTAGTATTCCCGGGAGTACAACTAATGAAAAACTGTTTTTT
CASSIPGSTTNEKLFF
>TRBD1|TRBV27|TRBJ1-2|NA
TGTGCCAGCAGTTTCCATGTCCGGGGACAGGGGCCGTTTTCCTTCTTC
CASSFHVRGQGPFSFF
>NA|TRBV6-6|TRBJ2-2|few
TGTGCCAGCAGTCCAACAGCTGGAGCCGGGGAGCTGTTTTTT
CASSPTAGAGELFF
>NA|TRBV6-1|TRBJ1-2|NA
TGTGCCAGCAGTGAATTCCAGGGACTTAGCGGTGGGATCTACACCTTC
CASSEFQGLSGGIYTF
>TRBD1|TRBV29-1|TRBJ1-1|many
TGCAGCGTAGATGGACAGGGGGGAGGCGTTGGTGAAGCTTTCTTT
CSVDGQGGGVGEAFF
>TRBD2|TRBV10-3|TRBJ2-1|NA
TGTGCCAGCCAAACCAGCGGGGGGACCTACAATGAGCAGTTCTTC
CASQTSGGTYNEQFF